This TCR beta chain was identified in a study of shared clonotypes between healthy human individuals. Study-level background: Plates per donor: three CD4 naive, three CD4 memory, two CD8 naive, one CD8 memory. Points from the study as a whole: Richness estimates generally favored naive over memory subsets.

A CD45RA+ naive subset and a CD45RA-negative memory subset were split from CD4+ cells. Profiled with immunoSEQ multiplex PCR; TCRdb holds only in-frame clones, not every one. The sample comprises 2 million to 2.5 million clones, roughly 95% of which are singletons, and roughly 0.13% rests with the top ten. Turning to this clone: Its matching antigen is unknown.

The clonotype comes from a man aged 18 to 29 in good health. Sample: naive CD4+ T cells sorted from blood. Subset: CD45RA+ positively selected.

CDR3 protein: CAWSVRHGGGELFF. CDR3 nucleotide sequence: TGTGCCTGGAGTGTACGACACGGCGGCGGGGAGCTGTTTTTT. V is TRBV30 and J is TRBJ2-2; D is uncertain. The CDR3 has 14 residues. Germline V gene sequence: CDR1 GTSNPN, CDR2 SVGIG (reference sequence). With 0 bases removed from V and 7 bases from J, the gap between germline ends came to 12 bases. The full variable domain, rest sourced from reference TRBV30 and TRBJ2-2, is SQTIHQWPATLVQPVGSPLSLECTVEGTSNPNLYWYRQAAGRGLQLLFYSVGIGQISSEVPQNLSASRPQDRQFILSSKKLLLSDSGFYLCAWSVRHGGGELFFGEGSRLTVL.